These 14 T cell receptor beta chains were all obtained from the same sample, sequenced in a study of cytomegalovirus exposure and HLA in healthy donors. Sequencing used immunoSEQ multiplex PCR; TCRdb keeps in-frame clones, though not all of them. The table lists 150,000 to 200,000 clones, roughly nine tenths of them singletons, with approximately 2.9% in the top ten. The sample was PBMCs. These receptors came from a woman under 30 in good health and CMV-seropositive.

The chain carries TRBV15 and TRBJ2-1, with TRBD1 identical over 7 bases. Germline CDR1 and CDR2: LNHNV and YYDKDF (reference sequence). CDR3 size: 14 residues. Trimming at V came to 4 bases and at J to 6 bases, leaving 6 bases not matched to a gene. In nucleotides, the CDR3 is TGTGCCACCAGCACCGAGGGGGCGTTCAATGAGCAGTTCTTC. Amino acid sequence: CATSTEGAFNEQFF.

This chain uses TRBV6-5 with TRBJ2-2; D is unclear. The germline gives CDR1 MNHEY, CDR2 SVGAGI. Trimming shortened V by 0 bases and J by 4 bases, and 3 bases separated the two germline ends. This CDR3 comprises 13 residues. CDR3 in amino acids: CASSYSATGELFF. The DNA for the CDR3 is TGTGCCAGCAGTTACTCGGCCACCGGGGAGCTGTTTTTT.

The genes are TRBV12-5 and TRBJ2-2; 7 bases are a match to TRBD2. The V segment lost 3 bases and the J segment 7 bases; nucleotides outside the gene matches: 2. The germline V gene encodes CDR1 LGHNT and CDR2 FRNRAP. CDR3 length: 13 residues. This CDR3 reads CASGFSGGGELFF. In DNA form, the CDR3 reads TGTGCTAGTGGTTTCTCGGGGGGCGGGGAGCTGTTTTTT. Variable domain in full (rest from reference TRBV12-5 and TRBJ2-2): DARVTQTPRHKVTEMGQEVTMRCQPILGHNTVFWYRQTMMQGLELLAYFRNRAPLDDSGMPKDRFSAEMPDATLATLKIQPSEPRDSAVYFCASGFSGGGELFFGEGSRLTVL.

In this sample, this clone turned up a few times. V usage is TRBV6-5 and J usage is TRBJ2-7; 13 bases are a match to TRBD2. CDR1 and CDR2 from the germline V gene are MNHEY and SVGAGI. The CDR3 consists of 15 residues. The junction had 8 bases not matched to a gene; V was cut back by 6 bases and J by 6 bases. CDR3 bases: TGTGCCAGCAGGAAACTAGCGGGGGGGCTCCTCGAGCAGTACTTC. This translates into CASRKLAGGLLEQYF.

V gene TRBV10-3 combines with J gene TRBJ2-5; TRBD2 matches 7 bases. After removal of 4 bases from V and 1 base from J, the junction contained 3 bases not matched to a gene. Germline V gene sequence: CDR1 ENHRY, CDR2 SYGVKD. The CDR3 contains 14 residues. The DNA for the CDR3 is TGTGCCATCAGTGTAGCGGGCCTCCAAGAGACCCAGTACTTC. It specifies CAISVAGLQETQYF.

In its sample, this clone was seen once. The rearrangement links TRBV7-9 to TRBJ2-2, with a weak D call TRBD2 (6 bases). V was cut by 0 bases and J by 3 bases, with 8 bases left in between. The germline V gene has CDR1 SEHNR and CDR2 FQNEAQ (reference sequence). The CDR3 length is 15 residues. The CDR3 region has the DNA TGTGCCAGCAGCTTAGCTAGCGGTCACACCGGGGAGCTGTTTTTT. Translating it yields CASSLASGHTGELFF.

The rearrangement joins TRBV7-9 to TRBJ2-7; TRBD2 agrees at 12 bases. The CDR3 loop spans 17 amino acids. Germline values: CDR1 SEHNR, CDR2 FQNEAQ (reference sequence). The ends lost 4 bases at V and 0 bases at J; junction bases unmatched: 7. The DNA of the CDR3 is TGTGCCAGCAGCTCTTCTGGACTAGCGGGGATCTCCTACGAGCAGTACTTC. Amino acid sequence: CASSSSGLAGISYEQYF. Supplemented by reference TRBV7-9 and TRBJ2-7, the full variable domain reads DTGVSQNPRHKITKRGQNVTFRCDPISEHNRLYWYRQTLGQGPEFLTYFQNEAQLEKSRLLSDRFSAERPKGSFSTLEIQRTEQGDSAMYLCASSSSGLAGISYEQYFGPGTRLTVT.

The V gene is TRBV20-1, the J gene TRBJ1-2; D is unclear. Trimming removed 6 bases from V and 7 bases from J, with 12 bases in between. The CDR3 sequence is 11 residues long. Germline loops: CDR1 DFQATT, CDR2 SNEGSKA (reference sequence). CDR3 nucleotide sequence: TGCAGTGCCCTTCAGGTTTTTGGCTACACCTTC. It is translated as CSALQVFGYTF.

V gene TRBV5-4 combines with J gene TRBJ1-2, with 9 bases fitting TRBD1. The junction had 8 bases not matched to a gene; V was cut back by 4 bases and J by 4 bases. Germline CDR1 reads SGHNT; CDR2 reads YYREEE (reference sequence). The CDR3 is 15 amino acids. In DNA form, the CDR3 reads TGTGCCAGCAGCATTCCGGGACAGGGTTCCTATGGCTACACCTTC. Protein sequence: CASSIPGQGSYGYTF.

The J gene is TRBJ1-2, the V gene TRBV10-2; TRBD1 aligns across 7 bases. Germline V gene data show CDR1 as WSHSY and CDR2 as SAAADI. V lost 7 bases to trimming and J lost 4 bases; unmatched junction nucleotides: 6. The CDR3 covers 13 residues. The CDR3 nucleotides read TGCGCCAGCAAGGGGGGACAGATCTATGGCTACACCTTC. This encodes CASKGGQIYGYTF.

The rearrangement joins TRBV5-1 to TRBJ2-5, with a weak D call TRBD2 (5 bases). The germline V gene encodes CDR1 SGHRS and CDR2 YFSETQ. CDR3 length: 14 residues. The ends were cut back, 4 bases at V and 1 base at J, with 11 bases in the middle. CDR3 region: CASSAGEFQETQYF. The CDR3 bases are TGCGCCAGCAGCGCCGGGGAGTTCCAAGAGACCCAGTACTTC.

V and J are TRBV4-1 and TRBJ1-2; 9 nucleotides align to TRBD1. Germline values: CDR1 MGHRA, CDR2 YSYEKL. The J segment lost 2 bases and the V segment lost 4 bases, leaving 5 bases of the junction unmatched. This CDR3 region has 15 residues. For the CDR3, the DNA is TGCGCCAGCAGCCCACCGGGACAGGGAAACTATGGCTACACCTTC. As protein: CASSPPGQGNYGYTF.

This rearrangement joins TRBV27 to TRBJ1-4; TRBD1 might be the D (6 bases). Trimming cost V 2 bases and J 7 bases, with 11 bases left between them. Germline lookup yields CDR1 MNHEY and CDR2 SMNVEV (reference sequence). This CDR3 has 14 amino acids. This CDR3 is CASSLQGRGEKLFF. CDR3 DNA: TGTGCCAGCAGTTTACAGGGGAGAGGTGAAAAACTGTTTTTT.

The chain recombines TRBV10-3 with TRBJ2-7, with 10 bases that match TRBD2. V lost 4 bases and J lost 1; bases outside the gene matches: 7. CDR3 length: 16 amino acids. Per the germline V gene, CDR1 is ENHRY and CDR2 is SYGVKD. CDR3 nucleotide sequence: TGTGCCATCAGTGGGACTAGCGGCCAGGGTTCCTACGAGCAGTACTTC. This sequence encodes CAISGTSGQGSYEQYF.